This section outlines one TCR beta chain sequence together with its context. Its antigen is still unknown. Compared with germline, one end of the junction differs, possibly owing to a read error. The data are from a study of cytomegalovirus exposure and HLA in healthy donors. Study-wide results and limits: The study put under 200 TCR beta chains on its list as cytomegalovirus-associated. Whilst most TCR sequences proved rare, a subset of public TCRs occurred across many donors.

From germline, CDR1 is SGHRS and CDR2 YFSETQ. This CDR3 spans 14 amino acids. Assay used: immunoSEQ multiplex PCR; TCRdb lists only in-frame clones, some missing. The table records about 150,000 clones, about 86% of them present only once. The chain joins TRBV5-1 to TRBJ2-4, with D perhaps matching TRBD1 or TRBD2 (5 bases each). The sequenced material came from PBMCs. This sequence was found in a man younger than 30 in good health and CMV-seropositive. The CDR3 DNA reads as TGCGCCAGCAACTTGGGGGAGTCGCCTGGGATTCAGTACTTC. Translated, it gives CASNLGESPGIQYF.